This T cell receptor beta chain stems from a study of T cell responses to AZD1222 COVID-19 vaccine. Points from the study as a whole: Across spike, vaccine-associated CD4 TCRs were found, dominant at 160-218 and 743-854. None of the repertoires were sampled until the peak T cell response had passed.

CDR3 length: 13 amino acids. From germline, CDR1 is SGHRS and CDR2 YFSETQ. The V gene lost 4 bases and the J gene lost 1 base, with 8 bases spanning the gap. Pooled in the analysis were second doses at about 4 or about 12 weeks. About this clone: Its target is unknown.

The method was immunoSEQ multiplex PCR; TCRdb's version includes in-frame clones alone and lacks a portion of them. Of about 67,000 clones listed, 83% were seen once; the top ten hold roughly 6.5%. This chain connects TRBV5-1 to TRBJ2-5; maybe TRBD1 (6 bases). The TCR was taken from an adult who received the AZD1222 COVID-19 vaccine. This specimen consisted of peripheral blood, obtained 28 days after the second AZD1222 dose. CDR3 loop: CASSQDSQETQYF. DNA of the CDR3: TGCGCCAGCAGCCAGGACAGCCAAGAGACCCAGTACTTC.